This T cell receptor (beta chain) was observed in a study of OX40 agonist ivuxolimab in advanced cancers. The protocol was immunoSEQ multiplex PCR, while the TCRdb copy is restricted to in-frame clones and leaves out a portion. The sample holds tens of thousands of clones, around 90% seen once. This clonotype was sampled from an adult with an advanced solid tumor such as melanoma, head and neck, liver or kidney cancer. The input for sequencing was CD4+ or CD8+ T cells sorted from blood, taken in a trial of the OX40 agonist ivuxolimab.

The CDR3 bases are TGTGCCAGCAGGGGGGACTACGAGCAGTACTTC. This translates into CASRGDYEQYF. The chain has TRBV6-6 and TRBJ2-7; D assignment may be TRBD1 or TRBD2 (5 bases each). Germline V lookup: CDR1 MNHNY, CDR2 SVGAGI (reference sequence). V was trimmed by 6 bases and J by 3 bases, leaving 6 bases between them. There are 11 residues in the CDR3.